The 11 T cell receptor beta chains in this list originate from one sample, sequenced in a study of T cells in Graves' hyperthyroidism and ophthalmopathy. RNA transcripts yielded amplified TCR beta CDR3 regions. A set of HTBI primers served as the primers for a first-round RT-PCR of the TCR CDR3. Using its own MiXCR run on the multiplex PCR reads, TCRdb lists one record per CDR3 protein. The sample carries a few hundred thousand distinct CDR3 sequences, about 13% recorded once. The sample comprised blood. The receptor source for this set is a woman aged 18 to 35 with Graves' hyperthyroidism.

The chain couples TRBV19 to TRBJ2-1; a possible D gene is TRBD2 (6 bases). Trimming stripped 5 bases from V and 7 bases from J, with 12 bases between. This CDR3 has 13 amino acids. Germline lookup yields CDR1 LNHDA and CDR2 SQIVND (reference sequence). The chain's CDR3 is CASSPSALNEQFF. The CDR3 DNA sequence: TGTGCCAGTAGTCCTAGCGCGTTAAATGAGCAGTTCTTC.

This clonotype was recorded at least ten times. This sequence joins TRBV20-1 and TRBJ1-1, with 11 positions matching TRBD1. V shed 6 bases, J shed 5 bases, and the junction held 5 bases outside the gene matches. The CDR3 spans 13 residues. Per the germline V gene, CDR1 is DFQATT and CDR2 is SNEGSKA (reference sequence). CDR3 DNA: TGCAGTGCGGGTCGGGACAGGGGGACTGAAGCTTTCTTT. As protein: CSAGRDRGTEAFF.

This clonotype was seen many times. The rearrangement links TRBV10-3 to TRBJ1-6; no firm D call. V dropped 4 bases and J dropped 12 bases, with 10 bases sitting between them. The CDR3 runs to 12 residues. From germline, CDR1 is ENHRY and CDR2 SYGVKD. The CDR3 nucleotides are TGTGCCATCAGTGGACCGGGAGGACCCCTCCACTTT. Translating gives CAISGPGGPLHF.

This clonotype was counted ten times or more. The chain is built from TRBV3-1 and TRBJ2-1, with D perhaps matching TRBD1 or TRBD2 (5 bases each). CDR1 is LGHDT, CDR2 YNNKEL, per germline (reference sequence). V was clipped by 0 bases and J by 1 base, with 13 bases between them. The CDR3 consists of 17 residues. CDR3 sequence reads: CASSQEGPMTSYNEQFF. In DNA, the CDR3 is TGTGCCAGCAGCCAAGAGGGACCGATGACATCCTACAATGAGCAGTTCTTC.

This clonotype was detected ten times or more. The chain joins TRBV5-1 to TRBJ2-3, with D possibly TRBD2 on 5 matching bases. V was shortened by 4 bases and J by 2 bases, with 17 bases between the two germline ends. Germline V gives CDR1 SGHRS, CDR2 YFSETQ. This CDR3 has 16 residues. CDR3 nucleotides: TGCGCCAGCAGCAGGTCCCTGAGCGGTTACACAGATACGCAGTATTTT. The encoded protein is CASSRSLSGYTDTQYF.

In this sample, this clonotype turned up many times. The V call is TRBV3-1, the J call TRBJ2-5; D gene ambiguous. Germline V gives CDR1 LGHDT, CDR2 YNNKEL (reference sequence). With 3 bases removed from V and 4 bases from J, the gap between germline ends came to 6 bases. The CDR3 length is 12 residues. Here the CDR3 reads CASSHEGETQYF. The CDR3 DNA reads as TGTGCCAGCAGCCACGAAGGAGAGACCCAGTACTTC.

This clonotype was counted ten times or more. The chain joins TRBV11-2 to TRBJ1-2; D might be TRBD1 (5 bases). Germline CDR1 reads SGHAT; CDR2 reads FQNNGV. Trimming stripped 1 base from V and 1 base from J, with 16 bases between. The CDR3 has 17 residues. Here the CDR3 DNA reads TGTGCCAGCAGCTTAGGGTTCGGGGGTGGAAGTAACTATGGCTACACCTTC. Protein: CASSLGFGGGSNYGYTF.

This clonotype was observed at least ten times. V and J are TRBV5-4 and TRBJ1-1; TRBD1 aligns across 7 bases. CDR3 length: 14 amino acids. Germline lookup yields CDR1 SGHNT and CDR2 YYREEE (reference sequence). V dropped 4 bases and J dropped 5; count of bases not matched to a gene: 8. The CDR3 DNA reads TGTGCCAGCAGCCCACAGGGGAGTGGGACTGAAGCTTTCTTT. Amino acids: CASSPQGSGTEAFF.

This clonotype was recorded at least ten times. The chain carries TRBV9 and TRBJ2-1, with D possibly TRBD2 on 6 matching bases. The CDR3 loop spans 16 amino acids. Trimming left V 4 bases short and J 1 base short, with 15 bases between. CDR1 is SGDLS, CDR2 YYNGEE, per germline. This CDR3 reads CASSSGLGHSYNEQFF. CDR3 in DNA: TGTGCCAGCAGCTCGGGACTGGGTCATTCCTACAATGAGCAGTTCTTC.

This clonotype has more than one count but fewer than ten. The chain recombines TRBV2 with TRBJ1-5; the match to TRBD1 covers 7 bases. J lost 7 bases, V lost 9 bases, and 12 bases had no gene match. This CDR3 region has 14 residues. Germline V CDR1 and CDR2: SNHLY, FYNNEI. In DNA, the CDR3 is TGTGCCAGTAGGGACAGTTTGGTAGGGCAGCCCCAGCATTTT. Its protein is CASRDSLVGQPQHF.

This clonotype was counted many times. The chain has TRBV6-2 or TRBV6-3 and TRBJ2-1; 7 nucleotides line up with TRBD2. V lost 0 bases and J lost 7; bases outside the gene matches: 12. The V gene's germline CDR1 is MNHEY and CDR2 SVGEGT. The CDR3 is made up of 17 amino acids. In nucleotides, the CDR3 is TGTGCCAGCAGTTACTCGATGTCACTAGCGCCTGGAAATGAGCAGTTCTTC. Protein: CASSYSMSLAPGNEQFF.